The 22 T cell receptor beta chains listed next were all sequenced from one sample in a study of cytomegalovirus exposure and HLA in healthy donors (dated by TCRdb to 2017 to 2019). Libraries were made using the immunoSEQ multiplex PCR assay. For the multiplex PCR, a mixture combining 60 forward primers for TCR Vbeta segments and 13 reverse primers for TCR Jbeta segments was used. TCRdb took this table from immuneACCESS and kept in-frame rearrangements with V and J called. Such tables lack part of the clones; where checked against another copy, unresolved V genes explain under half of the gap, and the rest is unexplained. The sample profile shows about 160,000 clones; approximately 79% of them were found once. The top ten constitute around 0.98% of the sample. The sample was PBMCs. The receptors were gathered from a woman between 45 and 65 years old in good health and CMV-seropositive.

The rearrangement uses TRBV10-3 and TRBJ2-7; TRBD2 might be the D (7 bases). This CDR3 has 12 residues. V gave up 7 bases and J gave up 4 bases, with 11 bases separating them. The V gene's germline CDR1 is ENHRY and CDR2 SYGVKD. As DNA, the CDR3 is TGTGCCATCAAACGGGGGGCGTACGAGCAGTACTTC. This sequence encodes CAIKRGAYEQYF.

The V gene is TRBV27, the J gene TRBJ2-6, with D unresolved. The CDR3 contains 15 residues. V lost 5 bases to trimming and J lost 0 bases, with 8 bases between them. The V gene's germline CDR1 is MNHEY and CDR2 SMNVEV (reference sequence). The DNA for the CDR3 is TGTGCCAGCAGTAGTGCAGTCTCTGGGGCCAACGTCCTGACTTTC. Protein: CASSSAVSGANVLTF.

The V and J genes are TRBV9 and TRBJ2-5, with a weak D call TRBD1 (5 bases). The CDR3 extends over 14 amino acids. The V and J ends lost 4 bases and 5 bases respectively, with 15 bases between them. Germline V gene data show CDR1 as SGDLS and CDR2 as YYNGEE. Here the CDR3 reads CASSQGRSWETQYF. CDR3 DNA sequence: TGTGCCAGCAGCCAGGGTCGGAGCTGGGAGACCCAGTACTTC. Drawing the rest from reference TRBV9 and TRBJ2-5, the complete variable domain is DSGVTQTPKHLITATGQRVTLRCSPRSGDLSVYWYQQSLDQGLQFLIQYYNGEERAKGNILERFSAQQFPDLHSELNLSSLELGDSALYFCASSQGRSWETQYFGPGTRLLVL.

CDR3 residues: CASRGQGWNTEAFF. In DNA form, the CDR3 reads TGTGCCAGCCGGGGACAGGGGTGGAACACTGAAGCTTTCTTT. The chain carries TRBV28 and TRBJ1-1; 10 nucleotides match TRBD1. J lost 1 base, V lost 8 bases, and 4 bases had no gene match. CDR1 and CDR2 from the germline V gene are MDHEN and SYDVKM. The CDR3 is 14 amino acids.

The table lists this clone with a count of one. The V call is TRBV7-2, the J call TRBJ2-7, with 7 bases fitting TRBD1. The germline CDR1 and CDR2 sequences are SGHTA and FQGNSA. The J segment lost 6 bases and the V segment lost 5 bases, leaving 10 bases of the junction unmatched. This CDR3 region has 14 residues. CDR3 coding DNA: TGTGCCAGCAGCCAGACACAGGGGCTTGGCGAGCAGTACTTC. Its translation is CASSQTQGLGEQYF.

This rearrangement joins TRBV5-8 to TRBJ2-7; 7 positions agree with TRBD1. The CDR3 runs to 14 residues. The germline gives CDR1 SGHTS, CDR2 YDEGEE. Trimming cost V 0 bases and J 4 bases; bases outside gene matches: 4. The CDR3 bases are TGTGCCAGCAGCTTGGCCCAGGGGGTGTACGAGCAGTACTTC. Translation: CASSLAQGVYEQYF.

This chain links TRBV5-1 with TRBJ2-2, with D unresolved. The CDR3 is made up of 14 amino acids. Germline V gene lookup returns CDR1 SGHRS and CDR2 YFSETQ. Between the trimmed V and J ends, which lost 0 bases and 3 bases, there was a span of 6 bases. DNA for the CDR3: TGCGCCAGCAGCTTGGTGGCCGACACCGGGGAGCTGTTTTTT. It translates to CASSLVADTGELFF.

This clone was observed a few times. The chain is built from TRBV5-4 and TRBJ2-2; D not resolved. Trimming stripped 4 bases from V and 5 bases from J, with 6 bases between. Germline loops: CDR1 SGHNT, CDR2 YYREEE (reference sequence). The length of the CDR3 is 12 residues. This CDR3 reads CASSNRTGELFF. CDR3 nucleotides: TGTGCCAGCAGCAATAGAACCGGGGAGCTGTTTTTT. Combining the CDR3 with reference TRBV5-4 and TRBJ2-2 gives the whole variable domain ETGVTQSPTHLIKTRGQQVTLRCSSQSGHNTVSWYQQALGQGPQFIFQYYREEENGRGNFPPRFSGLQFPNYSSELNVNALELDDSALYLCASSNRTGELFFGEGSRLTVL.

The chain combines TRBV19 with TRBJ2-7, with a weak D call TRBD1 (6 bases). Germline V gives CDR1 LNHDA, CDR2 SQIVND (reference sequence). The CDR3 is made up of 16 amino acids. The germline V and J ends were trimmed by 6 bases and 7 bases, with 25 bases remaining between them. The CDR3 DNA follows: TGTGCCAGTAGCCACCCCTCCAAGACAGGTACTTCTGAGCAGTACTTC. Translated: CASSHPSKTGTSEQYF. The complete variable domain, with remaining parts taken from reference TRBV19 and TRBJ2-7, reads DGGITQSPKYLFRKEGQNVTLSCEQNLNHDAMYWYRQDPGQGLRLIYYSQIVNDFQKGDIAEGYSVSREKKESFPLTVTSAQKNPTAFYLCASSHPSKTGTSEQYFGPGTRLTVT.

The chain carries TRBV11-2 and TRBJ2-3; D not certain. The CDR3 totals 11 residues. The germline V gene encodes CDR1 SGHAT and CDR2 FQNNGV. With 5 bases removed from V and 6 bases from J, the gap between germline ends came to 6 bases. CDR3 in amino acids: CASSQRDTQYF. The CDR3, as DNA: TGTGCCAGCAGCCAGCGTGATACGCAGTATTTT.

The chain uses TRBV19 and TRBJ2-2, with D maybe TRBD2 (6 bases). CDR1 is LNHDA and CDR2 is SQIVND in the germline V gene (reference sequence). This CDR3 has 15 residues. Trimming shortened V by 5 bases and J by 4 bases, and 14 bases separated the two germline ends. In nucleotides, the CDR3 is TGTGCCAGTAGTCCCTCCGCCGGGAGCACCGGGGAGCTGTTTTTT. This translates into CASSPSAGSTGELFF. The full variable domain, with the rest looked up from reference TRBV19 and TRBJ2-2, is DGGITQSPKYLFRKEGQNVTLSCEQNLNHDAMYWYRQDPGQGLRLIYYSQIVNDFQKGDIAEGYSVSREKKESFPLTVTSAQKNPTAFYLCASSPSAGSTGELFFGEGSRLTVL.

The chain has TRBV2 and TRBJ2-7; a possible D gene is TRBD1 (6 bases). The CDR3 totals 16 residues. Germline V CDR1 and CDR2: SNHLY, FYNNEI. V lost 1 base and J 2 bases, leaving 15 bases between the germline ends. The CDR3 is CASSEVGAGATYEQYF. DNA for the CDR3: TGTGCCAGCAGTGAAGTGGGTGCAGGGGCCACCTACGAGCAGTACTTC.

The rearrangement links TRBV6-1 to TRBJ2-3; D is undetermined. With 2 bases removed from V and 2 bases from J, the gap between germline ends came to 5 bases. The CDR3 spans 13 residues. The germline V gene encodes CDR1 MNHNS and CDR2 SASEGT. Here the CDR3 DNA reads TGTGCCAGCAGTGAATATAACACAGATACGCAGTATTTT. Encoded protein: CASSEYNTDTQYF.

The chain combines TRBV18 with TRBJ1-1; D perhaps matches TRBD1 (5 bases). Germline loops: CDR1 KGHSH, CDR2 LQKENI. Trimming cost V 2 bases and J 4 bases, with 11 bases left between them. The CDR3 has 14 amino acids. The CDR3 loop is CASSPGREATEAFF. CDR3 nucleotide sequence: TGTGCCAGCTCACCAGGCAGGGAGGCCACTGAAGCTTTCTTT.

The chain joins TRBV30 to TRBJ2-7; the D gene is possibly TRBD1 (6 bases). CDR3 size: 12 residues. The V gene's germline CDR1 is GTSNPN and CDR2 SVGIG (reference sequence). Trimming shortened V by 4 bases and J by 3 bases, and 10 bases separated the two germline ends. DNA of the CDR3: TGTGCCTGGAACAGCAGGGGCTACGAGCAGTACTTC. Translating gives CAWNSRGYEQYF.

The chain joins TRBV4-1 to TRBJ1-1, with 7 nucleotides matching TRBD1. Germline assignment: CDR1 MGHRA and CDR2 YSYEKL. The CDR3 spans 16 residues. V shed 0 bases, J shed 4 bases, and the junction held 8 bases outside the gene matches. This CDR3 is CASSQETGVIRTEAFF. In DNA, the CDR3 is TGCGCCAGCAGCCAAGAAACAGGGGTAATTCGCACTGAAGCTTTCTTT.

This clone turned up a few times. CDR3: CASSQYYSGANVLTF. CDR3 coding DNA: TGTGCCAGCAGCCAATACTACTCTGGGGCCAACGTCCTGACTTTC. The chain links TRBV7-2 to TRBJ2-6; no clear D gene. V lost 5 bases, J lost 0 bases, and 8 bases lay in between. Germline V CDR1 and CDR2: SGHTA, FQGNSA. The CDR3 sequence is 15 residues long.

The chain couples TRBV5-1 to TRBJ1-2; 7 nucleotides match TRBD1. CDR3 length: 14 amino acids. Losses at the gene ends were 4 bases for V and 6 bases for J; bases not matched to a gene: 9. The germline V gene encodes CDR1 SGHRS and CDR2 YFSETQ. This CDR3 reads CASSLEGTVNGYTF. Written as DNA, the CDR3 is TGCGCCAGCAGCCTAGAGGGGACAGTTAATGGCTACACCTTC. Together with reference TRBV5-1 and TRBJ1-2, the CDR3 gives the full variable domain: KAGVTQTPRYLIKTRGQQVTLSCSPISGHRSVSWYQQTPGQGLQFLFEYFSETQRNKGNFPGRFSGRQFSNSRSEMNVSTLELGDSALYLCASSLEGTVNGYTFGSGTRLTVV.

The rearrangement links TRBV19 to TRBJ2-6; TRBD1 matches 8 bases. Germline CDR1 reads LNHDA; CDR2 reads SQIVND (reference sequence). This CDR3 spans 19 amino acids. J lost 3 bases, V lost 5 bases, and 15 bases had no gene match. This chain's CDR3 is CASSPSPGQGLGGANVLTF. The CDR3, as DNA: TGTGCCAGTAGTCCGTCCCCCGGACAGGGTCTGGGTGGGGCCAACGTCCTGACTTTC.

The chain employs TRBV20-1 and TRBJ1-2; D not resolved. The CDR3 totals 11 residues. Per germline, CDR1 DFQATT and CDR2 SNEGSKA (reference sequence). Trimming removed 5 bases at V and 6 bases at J, with 10 bases between. Here the CDR3 DNA reads TGCAGTGCTTATGGTCGGGATGGCTACACCTTC. It specifies CSAYGRDGYTF.

The rearrangement uses TRBV6-5 and TRBJ1-5; possibly TRBD1 for D (5 bases). The V gene lost 6 bases and the J gene lost 7 bases, with 10 bases spanning the gap. This CDR3 is 12 amino acids long. Per the germline V gene, CDR1 is MNHEY and CDR2 is SVGAGI. The CDR3 sequence is CASSLPGQPQHF. Written as DNA, the CDR3 is TGTGCCAGCAGCTTACCAGGGCAGCCCCAGCATTTT.

The chain has TRBV7-2 and TRBJ2-7; TRBD2 agrees at 7 bases. The CDR3 totals 16 residues. Losses at the gene ends were 2 bases for V and 3 bases for J; bases not matched to a gene: 10. The germline CDR1 and CDR2 sequences are SGHTA and FQGNSA. The DNA for the CDR3 is TGTGCCAGCAGCTTAAGGCTAGCGGAAATATACTACGAGCAGTACTTC. This encodes CASSLRLAEIYYEQYF.